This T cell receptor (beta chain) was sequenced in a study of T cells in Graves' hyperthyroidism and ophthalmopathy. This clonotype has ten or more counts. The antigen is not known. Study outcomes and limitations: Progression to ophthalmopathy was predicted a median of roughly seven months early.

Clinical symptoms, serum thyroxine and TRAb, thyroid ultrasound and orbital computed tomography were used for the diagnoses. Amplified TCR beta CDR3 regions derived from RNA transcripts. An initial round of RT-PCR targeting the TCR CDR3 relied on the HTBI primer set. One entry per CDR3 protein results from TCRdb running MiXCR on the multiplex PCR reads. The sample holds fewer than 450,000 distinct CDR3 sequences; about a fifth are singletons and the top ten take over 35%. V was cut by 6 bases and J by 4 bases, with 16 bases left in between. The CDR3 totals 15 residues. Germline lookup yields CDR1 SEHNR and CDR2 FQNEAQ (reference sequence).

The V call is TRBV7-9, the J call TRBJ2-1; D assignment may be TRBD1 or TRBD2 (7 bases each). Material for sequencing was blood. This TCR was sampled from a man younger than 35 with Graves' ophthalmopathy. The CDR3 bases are TGTGCCAGCAGTTCCCCCAGGGGGGGGTACAATGAGCAGTTCTTC. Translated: CASSSPRGGYNEQFF.